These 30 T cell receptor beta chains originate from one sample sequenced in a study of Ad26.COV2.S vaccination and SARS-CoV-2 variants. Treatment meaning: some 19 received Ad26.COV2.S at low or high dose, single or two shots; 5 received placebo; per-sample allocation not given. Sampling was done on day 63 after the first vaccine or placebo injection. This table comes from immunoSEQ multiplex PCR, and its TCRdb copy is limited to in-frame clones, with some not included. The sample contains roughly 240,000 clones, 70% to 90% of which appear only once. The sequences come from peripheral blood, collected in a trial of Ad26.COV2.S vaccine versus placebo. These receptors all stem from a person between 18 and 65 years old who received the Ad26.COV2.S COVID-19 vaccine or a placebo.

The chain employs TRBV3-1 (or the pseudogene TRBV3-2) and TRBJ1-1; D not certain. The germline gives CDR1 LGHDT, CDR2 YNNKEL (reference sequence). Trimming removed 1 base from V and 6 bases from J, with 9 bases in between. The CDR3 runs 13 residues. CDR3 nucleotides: TGTGCCAGCAGCCAAGGGGGTAGGCCTGAAGCTTTCTTT. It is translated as CASSQGGRPEAFF.

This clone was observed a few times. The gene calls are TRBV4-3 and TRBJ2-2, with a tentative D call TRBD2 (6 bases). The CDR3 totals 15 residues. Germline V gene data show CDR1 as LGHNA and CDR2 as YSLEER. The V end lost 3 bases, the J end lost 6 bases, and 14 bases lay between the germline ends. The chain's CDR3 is CASSQTGGSAGELFF. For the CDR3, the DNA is TGCGCCAGCAGCCAGACTGGGGGGTCGGCCGGGGAGCTGTTTTTT.

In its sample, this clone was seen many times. CDR3: CASSRDRYGYTF. The CDR3 coding sequence is TGTGCCAGCAGCCGGGACAGATATGGCTACACCTTC. This chain joins TRBV25-1 and TRBJ1-2; 7 nucleotides match TRBD1. This CDR3 is 12 amino acids long. CDR1 and CDR2 from the germline V gene are MGHDK and SYGVNS. V dropped 6 bases and J dropped 5; count of bases not matched to a gene: 3.

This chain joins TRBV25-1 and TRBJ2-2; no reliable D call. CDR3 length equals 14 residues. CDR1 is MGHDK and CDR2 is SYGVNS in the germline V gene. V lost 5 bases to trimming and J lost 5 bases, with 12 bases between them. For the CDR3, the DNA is TGTGCCAGCAGTTTAGGGTCTAGGACCGGGGAGCTGTTTTTT. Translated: CASSLGSRTGELFF.

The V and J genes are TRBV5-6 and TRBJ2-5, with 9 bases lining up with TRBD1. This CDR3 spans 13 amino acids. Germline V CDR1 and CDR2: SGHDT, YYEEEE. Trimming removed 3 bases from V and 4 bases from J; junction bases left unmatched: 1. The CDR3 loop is CASSWGQGETQYF. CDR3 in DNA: TGTGCCAGCAGCTGGGGACAGGGAGAGACCCAGTACTTC. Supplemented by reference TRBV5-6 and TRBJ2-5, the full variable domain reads DAGVTQSPTHLIKTRGQQVTLRCSPKSGHDTVSWYQQALGQGPQFIFQYYEEEERQRGNFPDRFSGHQFPNYSSELNVNALLLGDSALYLCASSWGQGETQYFGPGTRLLVL.

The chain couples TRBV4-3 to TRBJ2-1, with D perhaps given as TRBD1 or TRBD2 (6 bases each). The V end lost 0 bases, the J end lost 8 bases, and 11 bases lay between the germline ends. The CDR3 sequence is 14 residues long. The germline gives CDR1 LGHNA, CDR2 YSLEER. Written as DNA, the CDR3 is TGCGCCAGCAGCCAAGAAGGGGGGCCCGATGAGCAGTTCTTC. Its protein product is CASSQEGGPDEQFF.

CDR3 sequence (DNA): TGTGCCAGCAGCTTTAGAGGGGACGCAGATACGCAGTATTTT. Encoded protein: CASSFRGDADTQYF. V and J are TRBV7-3 and TRBJ2-3; either TRBD1 or TRBD2 may supply D (5 bases each). The CDR3 is 14 residues long. The V end was cut by 3 bases, the J end by 4 bases, with 11 bases between. In germline, CDR1 is SGHTA, CDR2 FQGTGA.

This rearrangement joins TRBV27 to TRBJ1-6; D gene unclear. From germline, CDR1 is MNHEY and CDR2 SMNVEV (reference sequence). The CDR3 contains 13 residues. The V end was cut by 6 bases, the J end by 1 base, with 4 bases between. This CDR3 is CASRKSYNSPLHF. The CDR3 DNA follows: TGTGCCAGCAGAAAGTCCTATAATTCACCCCTCCACTTT.

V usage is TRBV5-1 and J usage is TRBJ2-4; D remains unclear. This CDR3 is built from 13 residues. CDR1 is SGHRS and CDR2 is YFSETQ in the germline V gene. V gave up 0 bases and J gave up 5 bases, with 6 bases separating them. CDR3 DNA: TGCGCCAGCAGCTTGGTTGGGGAAAACATTCAGTACTTC. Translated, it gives CASSLVGENIQYF. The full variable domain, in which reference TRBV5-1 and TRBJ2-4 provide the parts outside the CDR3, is KAGVTQTPRYLIKTRGQQVTLSCSPISGHRSVSWYQQTPGQGLQFLFEYFSETQRNKGNFPGRFSGRQFSNSRSEMNVSTLELGDSALYLCASSLVGENIQYFGAGTRLSVL.

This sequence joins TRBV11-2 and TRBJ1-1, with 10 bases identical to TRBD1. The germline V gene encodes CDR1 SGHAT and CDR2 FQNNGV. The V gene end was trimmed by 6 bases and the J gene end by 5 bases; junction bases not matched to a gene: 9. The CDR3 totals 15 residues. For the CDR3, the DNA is TGTGCCAGCAGACCCCCGACAGGGGGCTCTACTGAAGCTTTCTTT. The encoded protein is CASRPPTGGSTEAFF.

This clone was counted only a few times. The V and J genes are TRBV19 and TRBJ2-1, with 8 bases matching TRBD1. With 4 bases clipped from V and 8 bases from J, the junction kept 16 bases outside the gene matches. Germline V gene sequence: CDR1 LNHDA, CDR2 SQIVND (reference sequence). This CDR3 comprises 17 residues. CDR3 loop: CASSSNGLGQGGDEQFF. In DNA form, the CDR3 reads TGTGCCAGTAGTAGTAACGGGCTAGGACAGGGAGGCGATGAGCAGTTCTTC.

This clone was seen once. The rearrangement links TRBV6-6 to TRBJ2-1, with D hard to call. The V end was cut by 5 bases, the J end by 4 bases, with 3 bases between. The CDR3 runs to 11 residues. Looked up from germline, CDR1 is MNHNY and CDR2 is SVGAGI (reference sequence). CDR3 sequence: CASSQYNEQFF. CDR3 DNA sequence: TGTGCCAGCAGTCAATACAATGAGCAGTTCTTC.

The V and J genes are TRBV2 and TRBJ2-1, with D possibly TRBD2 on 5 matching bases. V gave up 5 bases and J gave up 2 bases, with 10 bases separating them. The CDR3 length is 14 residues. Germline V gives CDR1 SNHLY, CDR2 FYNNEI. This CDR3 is CASSTGNTYNEQFF. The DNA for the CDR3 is TGTGCCAGCAGTACGGGGAATACCTACAATGAGCAGTTCTTC.

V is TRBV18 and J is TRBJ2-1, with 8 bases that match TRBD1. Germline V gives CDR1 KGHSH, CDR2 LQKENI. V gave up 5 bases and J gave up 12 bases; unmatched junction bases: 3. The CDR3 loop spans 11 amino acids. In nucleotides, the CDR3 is TGTGCCAGCTCATCCACAGGGGGGCAGTTCTTC. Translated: CASSSTGGQFF.

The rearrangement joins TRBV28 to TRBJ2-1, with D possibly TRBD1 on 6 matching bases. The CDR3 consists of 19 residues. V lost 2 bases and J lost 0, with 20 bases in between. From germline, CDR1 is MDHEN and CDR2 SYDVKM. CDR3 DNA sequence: TGTGCCAGCAGTTTAAGGAGCCCCAGCCGAGGGGGCTCCTACAATGAGCAGTTCTTC. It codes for CASSLRSPSRGGSYNEQFF.

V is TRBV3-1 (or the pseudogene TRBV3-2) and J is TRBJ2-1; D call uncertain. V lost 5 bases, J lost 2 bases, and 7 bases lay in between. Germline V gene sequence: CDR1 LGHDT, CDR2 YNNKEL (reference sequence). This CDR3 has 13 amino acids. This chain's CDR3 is CASSGIPYNEQFF. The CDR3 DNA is TGTGCCAGCAGCGGAATACCCTACAATGAGCAGTTCTTC.

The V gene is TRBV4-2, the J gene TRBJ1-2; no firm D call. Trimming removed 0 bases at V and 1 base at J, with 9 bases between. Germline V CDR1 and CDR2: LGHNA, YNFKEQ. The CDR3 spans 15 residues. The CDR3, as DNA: TGTGCCAGCAGCCAAGATCTAGGCGGTAACTATGGCTACACCTTC. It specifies CASSQDLGGNYGYTF.

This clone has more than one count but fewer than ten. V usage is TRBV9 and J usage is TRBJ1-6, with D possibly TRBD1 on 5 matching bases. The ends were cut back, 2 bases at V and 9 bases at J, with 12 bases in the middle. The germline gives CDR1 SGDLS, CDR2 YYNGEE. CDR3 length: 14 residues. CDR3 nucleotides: TGTGCCAGCAGCGTTGGCCTCGGGGGTTCACCCCTCCACTTT. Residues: CASSVGLGGSPLHF.

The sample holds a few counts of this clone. This CDR3 reads CASTDTANYGYTF. In nucleotides, the CDR3 is TGCGCCAGCACCGACACAGCTAACTATGGCTACACCTTC. This rearrangement joins TRBV10-2 to TRBJ1-2; no reliable D call. The CDR3 length is 13 residues. V was clipped by 7 bases and J by 0 bases, with 9 bases between them. Germline-derived CDR1 and CDR2 are WSHSY and SAAADI.

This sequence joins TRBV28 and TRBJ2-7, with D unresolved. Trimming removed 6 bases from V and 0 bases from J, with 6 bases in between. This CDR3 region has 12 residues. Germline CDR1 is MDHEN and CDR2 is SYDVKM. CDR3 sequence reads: CASRDNSYEQYF. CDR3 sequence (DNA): TGTGCCAGCAGAGACAACTCCTACGAGCAGTACTTC.

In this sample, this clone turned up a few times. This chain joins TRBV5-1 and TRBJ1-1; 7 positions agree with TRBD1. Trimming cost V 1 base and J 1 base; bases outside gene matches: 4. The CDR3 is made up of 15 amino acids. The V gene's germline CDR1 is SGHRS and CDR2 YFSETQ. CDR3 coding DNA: TGCGCCAGCAGCTTGACAGGGGCCGGGAACACTGAAGCTTTCTTT. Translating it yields CASSLTGAGNTEAFF.

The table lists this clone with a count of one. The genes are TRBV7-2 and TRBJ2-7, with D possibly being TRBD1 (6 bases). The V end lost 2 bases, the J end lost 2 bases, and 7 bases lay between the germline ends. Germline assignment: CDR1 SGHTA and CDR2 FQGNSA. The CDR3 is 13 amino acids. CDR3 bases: TGTGCCAGCAGCTTACCAGGGGCCTACGAGCAGTACTTC. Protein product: CASSLPGAYEQYF.

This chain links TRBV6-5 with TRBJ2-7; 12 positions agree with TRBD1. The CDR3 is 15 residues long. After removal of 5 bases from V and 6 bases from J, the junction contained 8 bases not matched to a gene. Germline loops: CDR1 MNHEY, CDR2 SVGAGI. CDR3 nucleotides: TGTGCCAGCAGTATCTCCGGGACAGGGGGCTCCGAGCAGTACTTC. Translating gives CASSISGTGGSEQYF.

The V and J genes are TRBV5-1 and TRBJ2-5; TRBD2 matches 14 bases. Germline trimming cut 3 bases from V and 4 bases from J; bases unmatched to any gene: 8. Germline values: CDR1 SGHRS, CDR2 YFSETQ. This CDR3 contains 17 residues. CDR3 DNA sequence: TGCGCCAGCAGCTCCGGGACTAGCGGGAGTCGGGGAGAGACCCAGTACTTC. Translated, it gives CASSSGTSGSRGETQYF.

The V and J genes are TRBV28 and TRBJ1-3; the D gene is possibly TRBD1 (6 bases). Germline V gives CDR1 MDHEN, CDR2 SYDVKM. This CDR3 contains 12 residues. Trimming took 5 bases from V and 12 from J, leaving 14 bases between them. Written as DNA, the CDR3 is TGTGCCAGCAGTCCCGACAGGTGGGGCATATATTTT. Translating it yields CASSPDRWGIYF.

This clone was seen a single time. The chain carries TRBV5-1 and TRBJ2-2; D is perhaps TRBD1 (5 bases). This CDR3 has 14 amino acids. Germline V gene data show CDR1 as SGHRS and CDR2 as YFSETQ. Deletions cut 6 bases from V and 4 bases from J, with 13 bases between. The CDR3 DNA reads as TGCGCCAGCAAACAAAATCAGGGCACCGGGGAGCTGTTTTTT. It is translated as CASKQNQGTGELFF.

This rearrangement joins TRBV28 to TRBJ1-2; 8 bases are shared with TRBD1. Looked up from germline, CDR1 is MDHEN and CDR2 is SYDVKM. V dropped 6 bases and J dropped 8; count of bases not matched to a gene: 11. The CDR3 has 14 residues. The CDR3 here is CASSLGQGGWGYTF. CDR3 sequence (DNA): TGTGCCAGCAGCCTCGGACAGGGAGGGTGGGGCTACACCTTC.

The CDR3 bases are TGCAGCGTTGAAAGAGGAGTGACAGATACGCAGTATTTT. Its translation: CSVERGVTDTQYF. V is TRBV29-1 and J is TRBJ2-3; the D is unclear. The V gene's germline CDR1 is SQVTM and CDR2 ANQGSEA. V dropped 2 bases and J dropped 3 bases, with 9 bases sitting between them. The CDR3 is 13 amino acids.

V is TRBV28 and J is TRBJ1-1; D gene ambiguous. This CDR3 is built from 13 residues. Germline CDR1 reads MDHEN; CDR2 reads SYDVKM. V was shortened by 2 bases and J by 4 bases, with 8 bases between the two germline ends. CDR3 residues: CASSLKRGTEAFF. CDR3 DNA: TGTGCCAGCAGTTTAAAGCGGGGCACTGAAGCTTTCTTT.

In DNA form, the CDR3 reads TGCGCCAGCAGCCGCGAGGGGGTACGGACAGATACGCAGTATTTT. Translated, it gives CASSREGVRTDTQYF. V is TRBV5-1 and J is TRBJ2-3; the D gene is possibly TRBD1 (6 bases). Trimming left V 4 bases short and J 3 bases short, with 15 bases between. Germline V gives CDR1 SGHRS, CDR2 YFSETQ. CDR3 size: 15 residues.